This is a list of T cell receptor beta chains from one sample in a study of breast tumors, draining lymph nodes, adjacent tissues. In TCRdb, the multiplex PCR reads were re-called with MiXCR into one record per CDR3 protein. This sample carries around 190,000 distinct CDR3 sequences, 25% to 40% of them seen once, and the ten largest clones take 3.5% to 4.5%. The sequenced sample was axillary lymph node tissue. The receptors were gathered from a female donor with breast cancer. Some clones in this sample may be carry-over from other donors' samples. CDR3s leave out the opening cysteine and the closing phenylalanine or tryptophan. The D gene is left open where the match is weak.

TRBV19	TRBJ2-1	NA	ASSLEGASNEQF
TRBV7-9	TRBJ1-3	TRBD1	ASSSSGTVSGNTIY
TRBV5-1	TRBJ2-7	NA	ASTLGRQTGLVVQC
TRBV7-9	TRBJ1-1	TRBD1	ASSLDGTASTEAF
TRBV6-5	TRBJ2-7	TRBD2	ASSLQGTGTSGQIIYEQY
TRBV2	TRBJ1-4	TRBD1	ASRVGQFNEKLF
TRBV24-1	TRBJ2-2	NA	ATGGNTGELF
TRBV2	TRBJ2-1	NA	ASSGYGTPNEQF
TRBV7-9	TRBJ1-2	NA	ASSRYHRTTNYGYT
TRBV4-2	TRBJ1-5	NA	ASSQGRRVDSNQPQH
TRBV19	TRBJ1-2	NA	ASSIAESTANYGYT
TRBV2	TRBJ1-5	NA	ASSEAGQPQH
TRBV10-3	TRBJ2-5	NA	AILDENDSNQPQY
TRBV29-1	TRBJ2-1	NA	SDVRGYEQF
TRBV11-3	TRBJ2-2	NA	ASSLLGIGVYTGELF
TRBV18	TRBJ2-1	TRBD1	ASSRNRGQSEQF
TRBV6-5	TRBJ1-2	TRBD1	ASKHDRAGYGYT
TRBV29-1	TRBJ2-2	NA	SLSGELF
TRBV2	TRBJ2-2	NA	ASSELGELF
TRBV6-5	TRBJ1-3	TRBD1	ASSYSRPGTGMYTIY
TRBV7-2	TRBJ2-1	NA	ASSLTAGILISYNEQF
TRBV29-1	TRBJ2-7	NA	SVGGVSSYEQY
TRBV7-8	TRBJ1-2	NA	ASSKTEEIYGYT
TRBV7-9	TRBJ2-2	TRBD1	ASSLGTGIGSNTGELF
TRBV12-3/TRBV12-4	TRBJ2-5	TRBD2	ASSPGTSGETQY
TRBV29-1	TRBJ2-3	NA	SVEGVEDTQY
TRBV20-1	TRBJ2-5	NA	SARDPGIGETQY
TRBV15	TRBJ1-5	NA	ATSRVSNEPQH
TRBV9	TRBJ1-2	TRBD1	ASSTRDRSNYGYT
TRBV30	TRBJ2-1	NA	AWSPASSYNEQF
TRBV25-1	TRBJ2-7	NA	ASSEWDSYEQY
TRBV12-3/TRBV12-4	TRBJ2-2	TRBD1	ASRGTGGANTGELF